This T cell receptor beta chain originates from a study of persistence of HIV-infected CD4 T cells. Cells were stimulated nonspecifically with anti-CD3/anti-CD28 magnetic beads. Responding CD4+ T cells were sorted by upregulation of both CD40 ligand and CD69. To note about this clone: The antigen is undetermined.

The immunoSEQ assay was version 4, run in survey mode. The protocol was immunoSEQ multiplex PCR, while the TCRdb copy is restricted to in-frame clones and leaves out a portion. This repertoire shows approximately 45,000 clones, roughly 90% found once; its top ten account for roughly 0.45%. Sequencing used CD4+ T cells sorted from PBMCs after roughly 19-hour stimulation, obtained from a patient who received antiretroviral therapy. This TCR derives from an adult woman with HIV who was CMV-seropositive.

The CDR3 is CASSLTGQGNTEAFF. The CDR3 DNA is TGTGCCAGCAGCTTAACGGGACAGGGGAACACTGAAGCTTTCTTT. The chain couples TRBV5-8 to TRBJ1-1, with 9 positions matching TRBD1. Looked up from germline, CDR1 is SGHTS and CDR2 is YDEGEE. V was pared by 2 bases and J by 1 base, with 3 bases of the junction left unmatched. CDR3 length: 15 residues. The full variable domain, its missing parts supplied by reference TRBV5-8 and TRBJ1-1, is EAGVTQSPTHLIKTRGQQATLRCSPISGHTSVYWYQQALGLGLQFLLWYDEGEERNRGNFPPRFSGRQFPNYSSELNVNALELEDSALYLCASSLTGQGNTEAFFGQGTRLTVV.